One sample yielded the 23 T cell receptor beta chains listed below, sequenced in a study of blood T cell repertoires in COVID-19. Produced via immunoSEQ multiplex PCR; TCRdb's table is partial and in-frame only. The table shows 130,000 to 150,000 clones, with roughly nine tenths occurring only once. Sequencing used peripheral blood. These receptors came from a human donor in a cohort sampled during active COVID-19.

The CDR3 loop is CSASSEPYSNQPQHF. The CDR3 DNA reads as TGCAGTGCTAGTTCCGAACCCTATAGCAATCAGCCCCAGCATTTT. V gene TRBV20-1 combines with J gene TRBJ1-5; D remains unclear. Trimming took 3 bases from V and 0 from J, leaving 12 bases between them. The CDR3 is made up of 15 amino acids. Per the germline V gene, CDR1 is DFQATT and CDR2 is SNEGSKA (reference sequence).

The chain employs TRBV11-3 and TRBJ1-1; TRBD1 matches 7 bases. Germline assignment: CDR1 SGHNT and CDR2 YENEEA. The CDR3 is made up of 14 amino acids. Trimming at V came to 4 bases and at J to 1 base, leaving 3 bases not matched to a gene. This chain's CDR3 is CASSSEGANTEAFF. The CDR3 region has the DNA TGTGCCAGCAGCTCGGAGGGGGCGAACACTGAAGCTTTCTTT. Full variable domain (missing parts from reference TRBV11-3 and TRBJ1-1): EAGVVQSPRYKIIEKKQPVAFWCNPISGHNTLYWYLQNLGQGPELLIRYENEEAVDDSQLPKDRFSAERLKGVDSTLKIQPAELGDSAVYLCASSSEGANTEAFFGQGTRLTVV.

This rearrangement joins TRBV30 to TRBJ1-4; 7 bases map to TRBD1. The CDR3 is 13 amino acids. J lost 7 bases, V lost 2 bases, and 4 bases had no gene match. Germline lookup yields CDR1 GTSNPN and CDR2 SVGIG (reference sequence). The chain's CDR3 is CAWSRGGSEKLFF. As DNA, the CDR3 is TGTGCCTGGAGTAGAGGGGGCAGTGAAAAACTGTTTTTT.

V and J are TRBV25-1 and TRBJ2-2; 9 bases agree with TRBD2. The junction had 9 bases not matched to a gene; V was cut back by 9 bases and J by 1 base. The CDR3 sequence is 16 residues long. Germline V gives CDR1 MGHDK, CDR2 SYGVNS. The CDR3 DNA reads TGTGCCAGTCGTGCTAGCGGGGCGCTGAACACCGGGGAGCTGTTTTTT. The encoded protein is CASRASGALNTGELFF.

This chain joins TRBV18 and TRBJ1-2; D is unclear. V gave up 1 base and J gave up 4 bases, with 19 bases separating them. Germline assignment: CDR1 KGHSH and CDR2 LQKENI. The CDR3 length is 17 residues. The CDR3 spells CASSPQSAGGTGYGYTF. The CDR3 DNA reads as TGTGCCAGCTCACCACAATCGGCAGGAGGCACTGGCTATGGCTACACCTTC.

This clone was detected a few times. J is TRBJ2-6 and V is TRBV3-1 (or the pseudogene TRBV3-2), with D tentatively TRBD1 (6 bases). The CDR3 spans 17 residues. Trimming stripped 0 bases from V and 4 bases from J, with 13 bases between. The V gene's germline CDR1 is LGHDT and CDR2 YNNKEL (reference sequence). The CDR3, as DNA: TGTGCCAGCAGCCAAGATCGCCAGGGGAGAGGGGCCAACGTCCTGACTTTC. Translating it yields CASSQDRQGRGANVLTF.

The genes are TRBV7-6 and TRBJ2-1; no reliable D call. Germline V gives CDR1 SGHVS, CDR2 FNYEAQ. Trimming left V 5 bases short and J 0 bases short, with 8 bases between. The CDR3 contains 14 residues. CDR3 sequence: CASSPDNSYNEQFF. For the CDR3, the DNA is TGTGCCAGCAGCCCAGACAACTCCTACAATGAGCAGTTCTTC.

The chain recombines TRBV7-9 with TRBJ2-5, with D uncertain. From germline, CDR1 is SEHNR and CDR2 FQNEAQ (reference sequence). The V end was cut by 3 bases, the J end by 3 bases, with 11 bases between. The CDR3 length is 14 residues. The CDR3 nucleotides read TGTGCCAGCAGCTTTTTTGGCGGTGAAGAGACCCAGTACTTC. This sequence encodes CASSFFGGEETQYF.

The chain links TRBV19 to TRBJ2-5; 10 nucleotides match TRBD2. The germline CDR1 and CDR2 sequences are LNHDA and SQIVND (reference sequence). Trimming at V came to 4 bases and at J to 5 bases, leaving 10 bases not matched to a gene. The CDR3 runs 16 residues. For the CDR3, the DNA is TGTGCCAGTAGTAACCATCAAGCGGGGGGGCTGGAGACCCAGTACTTC. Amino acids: CASSNHQAGGLETQYF.

The CDR3 nucleotides are TGTGCCAGTGGGTCCGGGGCCGGGGAGCTGTTTTTT. Protein sequence: CASGSGAGELFF. The chain has TRBV19 and TRBJ2-2; tentative D call: TRBD2 (5 bases). There are 12 residues in the CDR3. Germline CDR1 reads LNHDA; CDR2 reads SQIVND (reference sequence). The V gene lost 8 bases and the J gene lost 6 bases, with 10 bases spanning the gap.

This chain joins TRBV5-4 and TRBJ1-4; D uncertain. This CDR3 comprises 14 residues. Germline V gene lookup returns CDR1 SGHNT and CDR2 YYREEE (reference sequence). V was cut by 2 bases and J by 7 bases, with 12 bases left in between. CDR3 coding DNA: TGTGCCAGCAGCTTAGCGGGCCTAAGTGAAAAACTGTTTTTT. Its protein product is CASSLAGLSEKLFF.

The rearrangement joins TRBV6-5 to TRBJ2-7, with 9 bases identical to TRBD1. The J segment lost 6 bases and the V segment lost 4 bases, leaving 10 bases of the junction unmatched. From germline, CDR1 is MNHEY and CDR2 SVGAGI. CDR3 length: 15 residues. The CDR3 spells CASSSSRDRVSEQYF. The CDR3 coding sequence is TGTGCCAGCAGTTCGTCCCGGGACAGGGTAAGCGAGCAGTACTTC.

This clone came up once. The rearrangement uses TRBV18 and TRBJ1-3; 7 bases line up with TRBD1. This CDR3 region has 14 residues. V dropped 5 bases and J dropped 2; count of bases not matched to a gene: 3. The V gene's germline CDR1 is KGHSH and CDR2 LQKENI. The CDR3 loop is CASSEDRTGNTIYF. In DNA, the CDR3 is TGTGCCAGCTCAGAGGACAGGACTGGAAACACCATATATTTT.

This CDR3 is CSVLEYEQYF. The CDR3 region has the DNA TGCAGCGTTTTAGAGTACGAGCAGTACTTC. The chain recombines TRBV29-1 with TRBJ2-7; D is undetermined. Germline V lookup: CDR1 SQVTM, CDR2 ANQGSEA. The CDR3 runs 10 residues. Trimming cost V 5 bases and J 4 bases, with 6 bases left between them.

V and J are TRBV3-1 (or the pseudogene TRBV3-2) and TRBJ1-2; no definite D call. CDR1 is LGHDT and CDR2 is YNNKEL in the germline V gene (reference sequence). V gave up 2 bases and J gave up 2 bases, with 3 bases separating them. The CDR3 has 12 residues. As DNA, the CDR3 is TGTGCCAGCAGCCAACAAAACTATGGCTACACCTTC. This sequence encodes CASSQQNYGYTF.

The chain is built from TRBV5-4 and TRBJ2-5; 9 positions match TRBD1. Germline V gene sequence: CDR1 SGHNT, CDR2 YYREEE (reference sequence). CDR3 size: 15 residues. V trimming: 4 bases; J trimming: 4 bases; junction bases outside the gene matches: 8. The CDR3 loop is CASSGRQGVGETQYF. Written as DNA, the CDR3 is TGTGCCAGCAGCGGACGACAGGGGGTGGGAGAGACCCAGTACTTC.

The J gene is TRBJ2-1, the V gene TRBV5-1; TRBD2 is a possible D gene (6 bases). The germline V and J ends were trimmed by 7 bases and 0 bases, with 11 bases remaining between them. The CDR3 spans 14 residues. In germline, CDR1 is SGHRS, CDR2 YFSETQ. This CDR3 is CASRVGGSYNEQFF. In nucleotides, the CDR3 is TGCGCCAGCCGTGTGGGGGGCTCCTACAATGAGCAGTTCTTC.

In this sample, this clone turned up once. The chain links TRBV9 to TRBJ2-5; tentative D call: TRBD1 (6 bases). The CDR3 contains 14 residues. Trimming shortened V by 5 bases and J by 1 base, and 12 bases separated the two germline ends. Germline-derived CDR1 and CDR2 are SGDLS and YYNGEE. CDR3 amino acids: CASSPRQVQETQYF. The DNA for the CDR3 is TGTGCCAGCAGTCCTAGACAGGTCCAAGAGACCCAGTACTTC.

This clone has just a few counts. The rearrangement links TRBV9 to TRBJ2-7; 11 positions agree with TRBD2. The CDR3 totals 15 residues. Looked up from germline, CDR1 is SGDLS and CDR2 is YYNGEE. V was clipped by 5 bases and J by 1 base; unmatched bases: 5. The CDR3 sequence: CASSRLAGRSYEQYF. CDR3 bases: TGTGCCAGCAGTCGACTAGCGGGGCGTTCCTACGAGCAGTACTTC.

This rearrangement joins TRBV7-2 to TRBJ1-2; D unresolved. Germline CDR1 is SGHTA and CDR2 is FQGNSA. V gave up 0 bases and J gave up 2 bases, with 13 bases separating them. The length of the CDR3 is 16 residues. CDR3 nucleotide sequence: TGTGCCAGCAGCTTAGCAGTAGGAGAAAGCAACTATGGCTACACCTTC. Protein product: CASSLAVGESNYGYTF.

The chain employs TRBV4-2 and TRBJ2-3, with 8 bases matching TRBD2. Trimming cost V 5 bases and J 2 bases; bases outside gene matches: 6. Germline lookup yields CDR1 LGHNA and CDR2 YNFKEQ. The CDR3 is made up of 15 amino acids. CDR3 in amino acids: CASSFYGGVTDTQYF. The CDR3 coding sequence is TGTGCCAGCAGCTTTTACGGGGGGGTCACAGATACGCAGTATTTT.

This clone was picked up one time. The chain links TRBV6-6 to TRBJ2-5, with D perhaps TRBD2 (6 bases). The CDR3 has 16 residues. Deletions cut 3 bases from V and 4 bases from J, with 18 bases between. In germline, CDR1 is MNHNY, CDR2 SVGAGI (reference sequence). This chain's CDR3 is CASSYAGEVGGETQYF. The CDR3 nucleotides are TGTGCCAGCAGTTATGCTGGGGAGGTGGGTGGAGAGACCCAGTACTTC.

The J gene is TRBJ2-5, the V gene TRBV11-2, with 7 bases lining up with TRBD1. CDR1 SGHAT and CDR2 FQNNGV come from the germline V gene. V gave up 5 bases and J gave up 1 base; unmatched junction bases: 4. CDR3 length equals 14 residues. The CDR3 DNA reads TGTGCCAGCAGCCCCGGACAGGCCCAAGAGACCCAGTACTTC. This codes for CASSPGQAQETQYF.